The next 20 T cell receptor beta chains were all read from a single sample in a study of a mutant IDH1 vaccine in newly diagnosed glioma. As to time point: week 47, end of study. Doses comprised 300 ug of mutant IDH1 20-mer peptide each, plus topical imiquimod. Assay used: immunoSEQ multiplex PCR; TCRdb lists only in-frame clones, some missing. The sample includes roughly 32,000 clones, over 85% of them seen just once. No antigen has been identified for these receptors. Sequencing used PBMCs, obtained from a glioma patient whose treatment included an IDH1 peptide vaccine. Source of these receptors: a man aged 40-49 years with glioma.

The V call is TRBV15, the J call TRBJ1-2, with 9 bases matching TRBD1. The V and J ends lost 2 bases and 2 bases, in that order; junction bases with no gene match: 6. The CDR3 spans 16 residues. CDR1 LNHNV and CDR2 YYDKDF come from the germline V gene (reference sequence). The CDR3 DNA reads as TGTGCCACCAGCAGACCGGGACAGGGTCCGAACTATGGCTACACCTTC. It yields the protein CATSRPGQGPNYGYTF.

The gene calls are TRBV2 and TRBJ1-1; D gene ambiguous. This CDR3 has 12 residues. The V end lost 6 bases, the J end lost 0 bases, and 5 bases lay between the germline ends. CDR1 SNHLY and CDR2 FYNNEI come from the germline V gene. CDR3 DNA sequence: TGTGCCAGCAGATTTATGAACACTGAAGCTTTCTTT. It yields the protein CASRFMNTEAFF.

The J gene is TRBJ2-1, the V gene TRBV5-1, with TRBD1 matching over 8 bases. The CDR3 is 15 residues long. The germline V gene encodes CDR1 SGHRS and CDR2 YFSETQ. J gave up 5 bases and V 4 bases, and 8 bases lay outside the gene matches. The CDR3 sequence: CASSDKTGADNEQFF. CDR3 DNA: TGCGCCAGCAGCGACAAGACAGGGGCGGACAATGAGCAGTTCTTC. Based on the CDR3 plus reference TRBV5-1 and TRBJ2-1, the full variable domain is KAGVTQTPRYLIKTRGQQVTLSCSPISGHRSVSWYQQTPGQGLQFLFEYFSETQRNKGNFPGRFSGRQFSNSRSEMNVSTLELGDSALYLCASSDKTGADNEQFFGPGTRLTVL.

The chain carries TRBV15 and TRBJ2-7, with 9 bases aligning to TRBD1. Trimming removed 1 base from V and 6 bases from J; junction bases left unmatched: 4. This CDR3 has 14 residues. Per the germline V gene, CDR1 is LNHNV and CDR2 is YYDKDF (reference sequence). CDR3 bases: TGTGCCACCAGCAGAGCGGACAGGGGATCCGAGCAGTACTTC. This sequence encodes CATSRADRGSEQYF.

The chain employs TRBV7-9 and TRBJ1-4, with D unresolved. Germline assignment: CDR1 SEHNR and CDR2 FQNEAQ (reference sequence). The V and J ends lost 1 base and 5 bases respectively, with 17 bases between them. The CDR3 has 17 amino acids. The DNA of the CDR3 is TGTGCCAGCAGCTTAGGGCGGGGTAATCGTAGAAATGAAAAACTGTTTTTT. Amino acid sequence: CASSLGRGNRRNEKLFF.

The chain combines TRBV10-3 with TRBJ2-3; TRBD1 is a possible D gene (6 bases). This CDR3 contains 14 residues. Trimming removed 4 bases from V and 3 bases from J, with 11 bases in between. Germline CDR1 reads ENHRY; CDR2 reads SYGVKD. CDR3 amino acids: CAISADRSTDTQYF. The CDR3 nucleotides read TGTGCCATCAGTGCAGACAGGTCAACAGATACGCAGTATTTT.

The V gene is TRBV7-6, the J gene TRBJ2-3; 12 positions match TRBD2. The length of the CDR3 is 16 residues. V lost 5 bases, J lost 1 base, and 4 bases stayed unmatched. Germline V CDR1 and CDR2: SGHVS, FNYEAQ. CDR3 DNA sequence: TGTGCCAGCAGCACCCGACTAGCGGGGGGCACAGATACGCAGTATTTT. Its translation: CASSTRLAGGTDTQYF.

The rearrangement uses TRBV5-5 and TRBJ1-1; D not resolved. From germline, CDR1 is SGHKS and CDR2 YYEKEE (reference sequence). V shed 5 bases and J shed 6 bases, with 11 bases lying between them. This CDR3 has 12 amino acids. The CDR3 is CASSSEYAEAFF. CDR3 DNA: TGTGCCAGCAGTTCTGAGTACGCTGAAGCTTTCTTT.

This chain joins TRBV28 and TRBJ2-5; either TRBD1 or TRBD2 may fit D (7 bases each). This CDR3 comprises 14 residues. CDR1 MDHEN and CDR2 SYDVKM come from the germline V gene. Trimming left V 5 bases short and J 4 bases short, with 14 bases between. CDR3 loop: CASSPRGGRETQYF. CDR3 nucleotide sequence: TGTGCCAGCAGTCCCAGGGGGGGAAGAGAGACCCAGTACTTC.

The rearrangement links TRBV6-1 to TRBJ1-1, with D hard to call. The germline V gene encodes CDR1 MNHNS and CDR2 SASEGT. The CDR3 contains 14 residues. Trimming shortened V by 7 bases and J by 3 bases, and 15 bases separated the two germline ends. The CDR3 nucleotides are TGTGCCAGCACCCCGGTGGGAGCCTACACTGAAGCTTTCTTT. This translates into CASTPVGAYTEAFF.

CDR3 DNA sequence: TGCGCCAGCAGCTTGTCGCCAGGGAACTATGGCTACACCTTC. Its protein product is CASSLSPGNYGYTF. The chain links TRBV5-1 to TRBJ1-2; weak D call: TRBD1 (5 bases). This CDR3 is built from 14 residues. The V end lost 1 base, the J end lost 2 bases, and 9 bases lay between the germline ends. Germline CDR1 SGHRS, CDR2 YFSETQ.

The gene calls are TRBV30 and TRBJ1-1, with D possibly matching TRBD1 (5 bases). The V and J ends lost 0 bases and 0 bases respectively, with 11 bases between them. In germline, CDR1 is GTSNPN, CDR2 SVGIG (reference sequence). The CDR3 is 15 residues long. In DNA form, the CDR3 reads TGTGCCTGGAGTGTCTGGGGCTTCATGAACACTGAAGCTTTCTTT. It is translated as CAWSVWGFMNTEAFF.

This clone was counted a single time. The chain links TRBV10-3 to TRBJ1-4; D remains unclear. Germline V lookup: CDR1 ENHRY, CDR2 SYGVKD. The CDR3 sequence is 14 residues long. V shed 3 bases and J shed 0 bases, with 5 bases lying between them. The CDR3 DNA reads as TGTGCCATCAGTGACACTGCAACTAATGAAAAACTGTTTTTT. It yields the protein CAISDTATNEKLFF.

The rearrangement joins TRBV7-9 to TRBJ2-7; a weak D match, TRBD1 (6 bases). With 2 bases removed from V and 2 bases from J, the gap between germline ends came to 7 bases. The CDR3 covers 13 residues. Germline V gene sequence: CDR1 SEHNR, CDR2 FQNEAQ (reference sequence). CDR3 in amino acids: CASSLRGTYEQYF. The CDR3 DNA follows: TGTGCCAGCAGCTTAAGGGGGACCTACGAGCAGTACTTC. Looking up the rest from reference TRBV7-9 and TRBJ2-7 gives the full variable domain: DTGVSQNPRHKITKRGQNVTFRCDPISEHNRLYWYRQTLGQGPEFLTYFQNEAQLEKSRLLSDRFSAERPKGSFSTLEIQRTEQGDSAMYLCASSLRGTYEQYFGPGTRLTVT.

The V gene is TRBV10-3, the J gene TRBJ2-2; TRBD1 matches 7 bases. There are 14 residues in the CDR3. The V segment lost 6 bases and the J segment 4 bases; nucleotides outside the gene matches: 5. Germline loops: CDR1 ENHRY, CDR2 SYGVKD. CDR3 sequence (DNA): TGTGCCATCAGCCGCCGGGACAGCACCGGGGAGCTGTTTTTT. This gives the protein CAISRRDSTGELFF.

V is TRBV7-6 and J is TRBJ2-6; D is ambiguous. Between the trimmed V and J ends, which lost 8 bases and 0 bases, there was a span of 5 bases. Germline V gives CDR1 SGHVS, CDR2 FNYEAQ. The CDR3 loop spans 13 amino acids. The CDR3 sequence is CASLGSGANVLTF. The CDR3 region has the DNA TGTGCCAGCCTGGGCTCTGGGGCCAACGTCCTGACTTTC.

The chain links TRBV11-2 to TRBJ2-7; 10 bases agree with TRBD2. With V trimmed by 2 bases and J by 5 bases, 6 bases remained unmatched. In germline, CDR1 is SGHAT, CDR2 FQNNGV. CDR3 size: 15 residues. The CDR3 sequence is CASSLPLAGAHEQYF. The CDR3 coding sequence is TGTGCCAGCAGCTTACCCCTAGCGGGAGCGCACGAGCAGTACTTC.

The chain carries TRBV28 and TRBJ2-4, with 9 bases matching TRBD1. CDR3 length: 13 amino acids. V gave up 5 bases and J gave up 7 bases; unmatched junction bases: 3. In germline, CDR1 is MDHEN, CDR2 SYDVKM. The CDR3 protein is CASSQDRGNIQYF. The CDR3 DNA reads as TGTGCCAGCAGTCAAGACAGGGGGAACATTCAGTACTTC.

The chain is built from TRBV5-3 and TRBJ2-3; D perhaps matches TRBD2 (5 bases). TRBV5-3 qualifies as an ORF whose function is uncertain. The CDR3 covers 16 residues. Trimming removed 6 bases from V and 5 bases from J, with 22 bases in between. CDR3 DNA: TGTGCCAGAATCCTTGCCCTCTGGGAGCGGCGAGATACGCAGTATTTT. Protein product: CARILALWERRDTQYF.

The V gene is TRBV30, the J gene TRBJ1-1; possibly TRBD1 for D (5 bases). Germline CDR1 is GTSNPN and CDR2 is SVGIG (reference sequence). The CDR3 loop spans 12 amino acids. Trimming took 1 base from V and 4 from J, leaving 7 bases between them. CDR3 sequence reads: CAWSDDSTEAFF. CDR3 DNA: TGTGCCTGGAGTGATGACAGCACTGAAGCTTTCTTT.